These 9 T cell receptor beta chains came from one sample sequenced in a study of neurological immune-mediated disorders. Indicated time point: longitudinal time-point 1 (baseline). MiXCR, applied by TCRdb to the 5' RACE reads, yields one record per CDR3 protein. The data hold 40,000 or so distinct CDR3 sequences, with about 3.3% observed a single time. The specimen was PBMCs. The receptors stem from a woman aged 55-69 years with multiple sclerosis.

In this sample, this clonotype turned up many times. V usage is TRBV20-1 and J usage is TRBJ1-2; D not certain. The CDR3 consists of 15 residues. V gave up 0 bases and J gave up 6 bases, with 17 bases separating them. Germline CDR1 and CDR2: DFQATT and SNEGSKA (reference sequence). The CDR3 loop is CSARDLRQTNDGYTF. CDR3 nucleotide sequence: TGCAGTGCTAGAGATCTAAGACAAACAAATGATGGCTACACCTTC.

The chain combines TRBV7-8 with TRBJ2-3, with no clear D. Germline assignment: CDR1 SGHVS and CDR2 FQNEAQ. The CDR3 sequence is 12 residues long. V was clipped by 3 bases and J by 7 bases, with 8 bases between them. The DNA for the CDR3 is TGTGCCAGCAGCTTCGTGGAGAATACGCAGTATTTT. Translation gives CASSFVENTQYF.

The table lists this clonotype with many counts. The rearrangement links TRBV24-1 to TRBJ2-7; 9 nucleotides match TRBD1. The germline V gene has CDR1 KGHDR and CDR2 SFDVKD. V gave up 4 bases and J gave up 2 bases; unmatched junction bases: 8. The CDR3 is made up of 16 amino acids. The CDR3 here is CATSDGQGHNPYEQYF. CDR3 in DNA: TGTGCCACCAGTGACGGACAGGGGCACAATCCCTACGAGCAGTACTTC.

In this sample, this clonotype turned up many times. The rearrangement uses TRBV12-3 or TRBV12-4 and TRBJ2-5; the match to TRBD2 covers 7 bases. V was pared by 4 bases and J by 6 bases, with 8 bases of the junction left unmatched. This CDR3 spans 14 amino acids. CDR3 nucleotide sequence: TGTGCCAGCAGTTCCAAAGAGCGGGGAAAGACCCAGTACTTC. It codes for CASSSKERGKTQYF.

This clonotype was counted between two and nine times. The DNA for the CDR3 is TGTGCCAGCAGTTACGTCGGCCTCTCTGGAAACACCATATATTTT. Amino acid sequence: CASSYVGLSGNTIYF. The chain couples TRBV6-2 or TRBV6-3 to TRBJ1-3; no definite D call. The CDR3 length is 15 residues. V was clipped by 2 bases and J by 0 bases, with 8 bases between them. Germline V gene sequence: CDR1 MNHEY, CDR2 SVGEGT.

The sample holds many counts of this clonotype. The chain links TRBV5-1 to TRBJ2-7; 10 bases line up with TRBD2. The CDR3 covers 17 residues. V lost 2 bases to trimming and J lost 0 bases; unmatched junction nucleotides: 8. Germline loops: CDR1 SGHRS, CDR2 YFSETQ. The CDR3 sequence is CASSLMLAGDSSYEQYF. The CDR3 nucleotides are TGCGCCAGCAGCTTAATGCTAGCGGGGGACTCCTCCTACGAGCAGTACTTC.

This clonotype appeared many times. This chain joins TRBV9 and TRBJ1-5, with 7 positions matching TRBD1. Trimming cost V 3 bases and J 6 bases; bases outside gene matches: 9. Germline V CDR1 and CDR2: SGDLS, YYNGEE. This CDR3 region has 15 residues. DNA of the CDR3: TGTGCCAGCAGCGCAGGGGGGGCGAGCGTTCAGCCCCAGCATTTT. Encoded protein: CASSAGGASVQPQHF.

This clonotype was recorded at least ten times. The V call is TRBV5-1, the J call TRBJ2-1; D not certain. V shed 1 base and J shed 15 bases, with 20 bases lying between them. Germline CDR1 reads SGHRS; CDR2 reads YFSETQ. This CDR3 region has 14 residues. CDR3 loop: CASSLIEVAGKRFF. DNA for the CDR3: TGCGCCAGCAGCTTGATCGAGGTGGCAGGCAAGAGGTTCTTC.

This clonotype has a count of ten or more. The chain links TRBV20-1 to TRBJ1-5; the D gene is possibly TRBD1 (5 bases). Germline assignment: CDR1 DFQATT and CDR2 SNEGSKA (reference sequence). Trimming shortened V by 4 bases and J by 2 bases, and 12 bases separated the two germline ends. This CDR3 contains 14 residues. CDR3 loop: CSATLGTGNQPQHF. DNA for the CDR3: TGCAGTGCTACTTTAGGGACCGGCAATCAGCCCCAGCATTTT.